This T cell receptor (beta chain) was observed in a study of blood T cells in healthy people across ages. This clonotype has a handful of counts. Each individual donor underwent a draw of ten milliliters of peripheral blood. This CDR3 is built from 15 residues. Germline V gene sequence: CDR1 LGHNA, CDR2 YNFKEQ. Trimming removed 3 bases at V and 5 bases at J, with 13 bases between. A second about 6 to 11 cycle PCR used barcoded and J-beta primers. Researchers report that each sample yielded at least 2.5 million CDR3-containing paired-end reads. MiXCR, applied by TCRdb to the 5' RACE reads, yields one record per CDR3 protein. The table includes hundreds of thousands of distinct CDR3 sequences, approximately 67% detected once.

This chain connects TRBV4-2 to TRBJ1-4; a possible D gene is TRBD1 (6 bases). The receptor's source is a man younger than 45 in good health. Sample: blood. The CDR3 sequence is CASSQPGAQNEKLFF. In nucleotides, the CDR3 is TGTGCCAGCAGCCAGCCAGGGGCACAGAATGAAAAACTGTTTTTT.